Following are 15 T cell receptor beta chains from one sample sequenced in a study of human T cells and chemical hapten exposure. TCRdb independently ran MiXCR on the RACE reads; one entry per CDR3 protein. This sample yields approximately 260,000 distinct CDR3 sequences, of which more than 6.5% are seen a single time; under 2.5% belongs to the top ten. The time point here: pre-sensitization, week 0. As to treatment: therapeutic diphenylcyclopropenone sensitization with weekly scalp DPC. The sample in question was whole blood, obtained in connection with sensitization to the hapten diphenylcyclopropenone (DPC). The origin of the receptors is a woman aged 40 to 55 with alopecia areata. Some clones in this sample may be carry-over from other donors' samples.

The rearrangement links TRBV12-3 or TRBV12-4 to TRBJ1-5, with D maybe TRBD1 (6 bases). Trimming took off 1 base at V and 2 bases at J, with 12 bases between the two ends. The CDR3 extends over 16 amino acids. CDR3 region: CASSLDRGAGNQPQHF. The CDR3, as DNA: TGTGCCAGCAGTTTAGATCGGGGGGCAGGCAATCAGCCCCAGCATTTT.

This clonotype was detected many times. The CDR3 reads CASSLTRTVNTEAFF. CDR3 sequence (DNA): TGTGCCAGCAGCCTTACTCGGACAGTCAACACTGAAGCTTTCTTT. The chain links TRBV6-2 or TRBV6-3 to TRBJ1-1; D perhaps matches TRBD1 (6 bases). The V end lost 6 bases, the J end lost 2 bases, and 16 bases lay between the germline ends. Germline V gene lookup returns CDR1 MNHEY and CDR2 SVGEGT. CDR3 length: 15 residues.

This clonotype was observed a handful of times. The gene calls are TRBV3-1 and TRBJ1-2; D might be TRBD1 (5 bases). Germline CDR1 and CDR2: LGHDT and YNNKEL (reference sequence). V shed 6 bases and J shed 4 bases, with 9 bases lying between them. CDR3 length: 12 amino acids. This CDR3 reads CASSTGTYGYTF. DNA of the CDR3: TGTGCCAGCAGTACCGGGACCTATGGCTACACCTTC. The full variable domain, its missing parts supplied by reference TRBV3-1 and TRBJ1-2, is DTAVSQTPKYLVTQMGNDKSIKCEQNLGHDTMYWYKQDSKKFLKIMFSYNNKELIINETVPNRFSPKSPDKAHLNLHINSLELGDSAVYFCASSTGTYGYTFGSGTRLTVV.

This chain connects TRBV6-5 to TRBJ1-2; D gene ambiguous. The CDR3 spans 14 residues. The V end lost 0 bases, the J end lost 4 bases, and 9 bases lay between the germline ends. CDR1 MNHEY and CDR2 SVGAGI come from the germline V gene. Written as DNA, the CDR3 is TGTGCCAGCAGTTACTCGACACCACTCTATGGCTACACCTTC. Amino acids: CASSYSTPLYGYTF.

This clonotype was observed many times. This chain joins TRBV16 and TRBJ2-1; D is possibly TRBD1 or TRBD2 (5 bases each). The CDR3 loop spans 13 amino acids. Germline loops: CDR1 KGHSY, CDR2 FQNENV. Trimming pared 4 bases from V and 6 bases from J, leaving 10 bases between. CDR3 bases: TGTGCCAGCAGCCGGAGAGGGGTCAATGAGCAGTTCTTC. This sequence encodes CASSRRGVNEQFF.

This clonotype was seen at least ten times. The chain couples TRBV12-3 or TRBV12-4 to TRBJ1-2, with TRBD1 as a possible D gene (5 bases). The CDR3 totals 13 residues. The V end lost 7 bases, the J end lost 7 bases, and 16 bases lay between the germline ends. The CDR3 loop reads CASNLSGVSGYTF. CDR3 nucleotides: TGTGCCAGCAACCTATCGGGGGTTTCTGGCTACACCTTC.

The chain employs TRBV29-1 and TRBJ2-3; no reliable D call. Germline CDR1 reads SQVTM; CDR2 reads ANQGSEA. Trimming pared 0 bases from V and 8 bases from J, leaving 18 bases between. The CDR3 has 15 residues. CDR3 amino acids: CSVEDLLPLPGTQYF. For the CDR3, the DNA is TGCAGCGTTGAAGATTTACTCCCCCTACCTGGTACGCAGTATTTT.

This clonotype was counted only a few times. This chain joins TRBV4-2 and TRBJ2-2; D unresolved. Trimming took 3 bases from V and 0 from J, leaving 14 bases between them. Germline assignment: CDR1 LGHNA and CDR2 YNFKEQ. The CDR3 runs to 17 residues. CDR3 DNA sequence: TGTGCCAGCAGCCATAAACTCCAGCCCACGAACACCGGGGAGCTGTTTTTT. Translated: CASSHKLQPTNTGELFF.

This clonotype was observed at least ten times. V is TRBV28 and J is TRBJ2-3, with D perhaps TRBD2 (5 bases). The CDR3 is 16 residues long. Per the germline V gene, CDR1 is MDHEN and CDR2 is SYDVKM. Trimming cost V 2 bases and J 3 bases, with 15 bases left between them. CDR3 protein: CASSLGSGSRTDTQYF. The CDR3 nucleotides are TGTGCCAGCAGTTTAGGAAGCGGAAGCCGAACAGATACGCAGTATTTT.

The CDR3 bases are TGTGCCAGCAGTTACGGAAGGAGCGGGACCCAGTACTTC. Translated, it gives CASSYGRSGTQYF. The rearrangement links TRBV6-5 to TRBJ2-5; TRBD2 is a possible D gene (5 bases). The CDR3 is 13 amino acids. V dropped 2 bases and J dropped 7 bases, with 11 bases sitting between them. In germline, CDR1 is MNHEY, CDR2 SVGAGI.

In this sample, this clonotype turned up a few times. The chain combines TRBV7-9 with TRBJ1-5; D uncertain. Germline V gene data show CDR1 as SEHNR and CDR2 as FQNEAQ (reference sequence). Trimming shortened V by 8 bases and J by 5 bases, and 13 bases separated the two germline ends. The length of the CDR3 is 13 residues. The CDR3 loop reads CASRAGWDQPQHF. CDR3 coding DNA: TGTGCCAGCCGTGCGGGGTGGGATCAGCCCCAGCATTTT.

This clonotype was detected a few times. The genes are TRBV2 and TRBJ1-6; D uncertain. Trimming removed 7 bases from V and 7 bases from J, with 11 bases in between. The CDR3 is 13 amino acids. Germline CDR1 and CDR2: SNHLY and FYNNEI. DNA for the CDR3: TGTGCCAGCAAACCGGCGGGAAATTCACCCCTCCACTTT. This codes for CASKPAGNSPLHF.

This clonotype was counted at least ten times. The CDR3 sequence: CASSLGAGPVEQYF. For the CDR3, the DNA is TGTGCCAGCAGCTTAGGGGCAGGGCCGGTCGAGCAGTACTTC. The V call is TRBV7-2, the J call TRBJ2-7; tentatively, D is TRBD1 (5 bases). The ends were cut back, 1 base at V and 6 bases at J, with 13 bases in the middle. The germline CDR1 and CDR2 sequences are SGHTA and FQGNSA. The length of the CDR3 is 14 residues.

Many counts were recorded for this clonotype. This chain links TRBV20-1 with TRBJ2-7; 12 positions agree with TRBD2. CDR1 and CDR2 from the germline V gene are DFQATT and SNEGSKA (reference sequence). With V trimmed by 1 base and J by 5 bases, 18 bases remained unmatched. The CDR3 runs to 19 residues. This CDR3 is CSARVAPGTSGSLWDEQYF. CDR3 nucleotides: TGCAGTGCTAGAGTAGCCCCCGGGACTAGCGGGTCTTTATGGGACGAGCAGTACTTC.

About this clonotype itself: The junction differs from germline at one of its ends, possibly a read error. The chain joins TRBV24-1 to TRBJ2-1; 8 positions match TRBD1. The CDR3 is 13 residues long. The germline gives CDR1 KGHDR, CDR2 SFDVKD. The CDR3 nucleotides are TGTGCCACCAGTGATTTGCTGACAGGGGACCTAAATTTC. This translates into CATSDLLTGDLNF.